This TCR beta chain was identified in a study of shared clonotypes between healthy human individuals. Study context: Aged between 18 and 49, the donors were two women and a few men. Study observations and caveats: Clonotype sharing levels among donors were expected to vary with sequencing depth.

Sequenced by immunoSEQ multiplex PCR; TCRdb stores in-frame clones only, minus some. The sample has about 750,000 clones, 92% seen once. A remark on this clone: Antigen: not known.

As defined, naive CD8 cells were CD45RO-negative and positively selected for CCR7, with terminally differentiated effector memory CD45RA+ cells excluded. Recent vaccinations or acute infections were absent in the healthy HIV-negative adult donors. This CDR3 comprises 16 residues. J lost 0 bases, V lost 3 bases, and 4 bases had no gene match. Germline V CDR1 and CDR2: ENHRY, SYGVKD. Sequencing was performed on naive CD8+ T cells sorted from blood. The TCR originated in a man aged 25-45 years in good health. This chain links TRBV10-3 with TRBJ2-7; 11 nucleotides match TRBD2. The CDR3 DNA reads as TGTGCCATCAGTGACAGACTAGCGGGACCCTCCTACGAGCAGTACTTC. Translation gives CAISDRLAGPSYEQYF.